This T cell receptor beta chain was found in a study of T cells after yellow fever vaccination. This CDR3 region has 17 residues. The J segment lost 8 bases and the V segment lost 4 bases, leaving 10 bases of the junction unmatched. CDR1 and CDR2 from the germline V gene are SGHNT and YYREEE (reference sequence). MiXCR, run by TCRdb on the 5' RACE reads, gives a single entry per CDR3 protein. The sample has some 350,000 distinct CDR3 sequences; 3% to 4.5% are singletons. J is TRBJ2-4 and V is TRBV5-4, with TRBD2 identical over 15 bases. Sample: PBMCs, taken 5 days after the yellow fever booster vaccination. This sequence originates from a man aged 18 to 35 who received the YFV17D yellow fever vaccine. CDR3 amino acids: CASSRRTSGGAADIQYF. The CDR3 DNA reads as TGTGCCAGCAGCCGACGGACTAGCGGGGGGGCAGCGGACATTCAGTACTTC.